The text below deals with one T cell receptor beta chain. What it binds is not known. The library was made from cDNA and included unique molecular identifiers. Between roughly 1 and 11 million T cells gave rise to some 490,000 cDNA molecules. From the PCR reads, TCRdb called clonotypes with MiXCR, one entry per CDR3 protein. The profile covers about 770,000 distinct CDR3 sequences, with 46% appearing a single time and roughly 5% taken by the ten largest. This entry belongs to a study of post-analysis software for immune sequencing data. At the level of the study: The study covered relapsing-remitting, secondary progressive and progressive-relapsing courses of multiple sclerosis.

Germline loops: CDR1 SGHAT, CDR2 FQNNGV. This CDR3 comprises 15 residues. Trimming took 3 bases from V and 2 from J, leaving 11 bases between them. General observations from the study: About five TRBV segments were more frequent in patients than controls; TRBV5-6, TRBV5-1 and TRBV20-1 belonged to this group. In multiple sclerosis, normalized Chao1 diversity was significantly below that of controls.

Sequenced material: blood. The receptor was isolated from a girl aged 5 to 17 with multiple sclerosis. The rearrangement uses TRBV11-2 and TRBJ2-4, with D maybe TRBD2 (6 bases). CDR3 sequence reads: CASSFPGSTKNIQYF. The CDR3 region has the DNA TGTGCCAGCAGCTTCCCCGGGAGCACCAAAAACATTCAGTACTTC.